The rows below give T cell receptor beta chains drawn from one sample of a study of T cell repertoires in cytomegalovirus infection. These receptors lack a known antigen. TCRdb reanalysed the reads using MiXCR and keeps one entry per CDR3 protein. Of approximately 730,000 distinct CDR3 sequences listed, roughly 36% are singletons. This specimen was cultured PBMCs, taken from culture after CMV antigen stimulation. The source is a human donor in good health (CMV status not recorded). Some clones in this sample may be carry-over from other donors' samples. The CDR3 runs from the conserved cysteine through the conserved F or W. Each record gives: J gene, CDR3 length, D gene, V gene, clone size, CDR3 protein, CDR3 DNA. A D gene is named only where the DNA matches it firmly. Expanded clones are given a class, and other clones once, few, many or no size at all.

J: TRBJ2-3
length: 15
D: NA
V: TRBV5-4
size: NA
CDR3: CASSYVPRLTDTQYF
DNA: TGTGCCAGCAGCTACGTCCCCCGACTCACAGATACGCAGTATTTT

J: TRBJ2-1
length: 14
D: NA
V: TRBV7-6
size: few
CDR3: CASSIREKPNEQFF
DNA: TGTGCCAGCAGCATCCGCGAGAAGCCCAATGAGCAGTTCTTC

J: TRBJ2-7
length: 12
D: NA
V: TRBV2
size: few
CDR3: CASSRIPDEQYF
DNA: TGTGCCAGCAGTCGAATCCCCGACGAGCAGTACTTC

J: TRBJ1-6
length: 18
D: NA
V: TRBV19
size: NA
CDR3: CASSTDPTGRSYNSPLHF
DNA: TGTGCCAGTAGTACCGATCCGACGGGGCGCTCCTATAATTCACCCCTCCACTTT

J: TRBJ1-1
length: 14
D: NA
V: TRBV7-8
size: NA
CDR3: CASSLTQVNTEAFF
DNA: TGTGCCAGCAGCTTAACGCAGGTGAACACTGAAGCTTTCTTT

J: TRBJ2-5
length: 16
D: NA
V: TRBV7-9
size: NA
CDR3: CASSLIVGVTEETQYF
DNA: TGTGCCAGCAGCTTAATTGTAGGTGTCACCGAAGAGACCCAGTACTTC

J: TRBJ2-2
length: 15
D: TRBD2
V: TRBV20-1
size: few
CDR3: CSARLAGVPTGELFF
DNA: TGCAGTGCTAGACTAGCGGGAGTCCCCACCGGGGAGCTGTTTTTT

J: TRBJ1-1
length: 11
D: NA
V: TRBV12-3/TRBV12-4
size: NA
CDR3: CASRTGWYAFF
DNA: TGTGCCAGCAGAACAGGGTGGTACGCTTTCTTT

J: TRBJ2-7
length: 14
D: TRBD2
V: TRBV15
size: NA
CDR3: CATSRAGGTYEQYF
DNA: TGTGCCACCAGCAGAGCCGGGGGGACCTACGAGCAGTACTTC

J: TRBJ1-5
length: 12
D: NA
V: TRBV12-3/TRBV12-4
size: NA
CDR3: CASSINGLPQHF
DNA: TGTGCCAGCAGTATAAACGGTCTGCCCCAGCATTTT

J: TRBJ1-6
length: 18
D: TRBD1
V: TRBV5-1
size: NA
CDR3: CASSLVTGVSSYNSPLHF
DNA: TGCGCCAGCAGCTTGGTGACAGGGGTTAGCTCCTATAATTCACCCCTCCACTTT

J: TRBJ2-5
length: 13
D: NA
V: TRBV20-1
size: few
CDR3: CSARVPTPETQYF
DNA: TGCAGTGCTAGAGTCCCGACTCCGGAGACCCAGTACTTC

J: TRBJ2-3
length: 15
D: NA
V: TRBV5-4
size: NA
CDR3: CASSQATIRADTQYF
DNA: TGTGCCAGCAGCCAAGCTACCATCAGAGCGGATACGCAGTATTTT

J: TRBJ2-5
length: 14
D: NA
V: TRBV7-9
size: few
CDR3: CASSFSGFGETQYF
DNA: TGTGCCAGCAGCTTCTCCGGGTTTGGAGAGACCCAGTACTTC

J: TRBJ2-7
length: 14
D: TRBD1
V: TRBV25-1
size: NA
CDR3: CASRGTGGPREQYF
DNA: TGTGCCAGCAGGGGGACAGGGGGACCTCGGGAGCAGTACTTC

J: TRBJ2-1
length: 14
D: NA
V: TRBV7-8
size: NA
CDR3: CASSLRGQNNEQFF
DNA: TGTGCCAGCAGCTTAAGAGGCCAAAACAATGAGCAGTTCTTC

J: TRBJ2-1
length: 14
D: TRBD2
V: TRBV28
size: NA
CDR3: CATTSPGLHNEQFF
DNA: TGTGCCACCACCAGCCCGGGACTACACAATGAGCAGTTCTTC

J: TRBJ2-7
length: 18
D: TRBD2
V: TRBV10-2
size: NA
CDR3: CASSGIPGLAGANYEQYF
DNA: TGCGCCAGCAGTGGGATTCCGGGACTAGCGGGAGCGAACTACGAGCAGTACTTC

J: TRBJ1-1
length: 14
D: NA
V: TRBV12-3/TRBV12-4
size: NA
CDR3: CASSPLGGRSEAFF
DNA: TGTGCCAGCAGCCCCCTGGGGGGCAGATCTGAAGCTTTCTTT

J: TRBJ2-5
length: 15
D: NA
V: TRBV11-3
size: NA
CDR3: CASSLYGGSEETQYF
DNA: TGTGCCAGCAGCTTATACGGGGGTAGCGAAGAGACCCAGTACTTC

J: TRBJ1-2
length: 15
D: NA
V: TRBV7-2
size: many
CDR3: CASSSSWGRNYGYTF
DNA: TGTGCCAGCAGCTCCTCCTGGGGACGGAACTATGGCTACACCTTC

J: TRBJ2-1
length: 13
D: NA
V: TRBV7-6
size: few
CDR3: CASSTTGTNEQFF
DNA: TGTGCCAGCAGCACCACCGGGACTAATGAGCAGTTCTTC

J: TRBJ1-1
length: 14
D: NA
V: TRBV11-2
size: many
CDR3: CASSLAWENTEAFF
DNA: TGTGCCAGCAGCTTAGCGTGGGAGAACACTGAAGCTTTCTTT

J: TRBJ2-5
length: 17
D: NA
V: TRBV11-3
size: NA
CDR3: CASSFPLCGAEQETQYF
DNA: TGTGCCAGCAGCTTTCCCCTCTGTGGAGCCGAACAAGAGACCCAGTACTTC

J: TRBJ1-5
length: 12
D: NA
V: TRBV20-1
size: NA
CDR3: CSASLSNQPQHF
DNA: TGCAGTGCTAGCCTTAGCAATCAGCCCCAGCATTTT

J: TRBJ1-2
length: 14
D: NA
V: TRBV12-3/TRBV12-4
size: NA
CDR3: CASRLDQEDYGYTF
DNA: TGTGCCAGCAGATTGGACCAGGAAGACTATGGCTACACCTTC

J: TRBJ2-3
length: 17
D: NA
V: TRBV7-8
size: many
CDR3: CASNILVGERGTDTQYF
DNA: TGTGCCAGCAACATCCTGGTTGGCGAGCGCGGCACAGATACGCAGTATTTT

J: TRBJ2-3
length: 15
D: NA
V: TRBV18
size: NA
CDR3: CASSEQGASTDTQYF
DNA: TGTGCCAGCTCCGAACAGGGCGCTAGCACAGATACGCAGTATTTT

J: TRBJ2-7
length: 13
D: NA
V: TRBV10-3
size: NA
CDR3: CAISRDSDYEQYF
DNA: TGTGCCATCAGCCGGGACTCAGACTACGAGCAGTACTTC

J: TRBJ1-1
length: 15
D: NA
V: TRBV27
size: NA
CDR3: CASSLKTGLYTEAFF
DNA: TGTGCCAGCAGTTTAAAAACAGGGTTATACACTGAAGCTTTCTTT

J: TRBJ2-5
length: 13
D: NA
V: TRBV20-1
size: few
CDR3: CSAREPNDETQYF
DNA: TGCAGTGCTCGAGAGCCCAACGACGAGACCCAGTACTTC

J: TRBJ2-7
length: 13
D: NA
V: TRBV27
size: once
CDR3: CASSFQYSYEQYF
DNA: TGTGCCAGCAGTTTCCAGTACTCCTACGAGCAGTACTTC

J: TRBJ2-3
length: 12
D: NA
V: TRBV2
size: NA
CDR3: CASSDSGDTQYF
DNA: TGTGCCAGCAGTGACAGCGGGGATACGCAGTATTTT

J: TRBJ2-7
length: 15
D: NA
V: TRBV20-1
size: NA
CDR3: CSARTKGNLGYEQYF
DNA: TGCAGTGCTAGAACGAAAGGTAACCTAGGGTACGAGCAGTACTTC

J: TRBJ1-2
length: 15
D: TRBD1
V: TRBV6-5
size: NA
CDR3: CASSRGTGRFYGYTF
DNA: TGTGCCAGCAGTCGGGGGACAGGGAGATTCTATGGCTACACCTTC

J: TRBJ2-3
length: 13
D: NA
V: TRBV7-2
size: many
CDR3: CASSLSIPDTQYF
DNA: TGTGCCAGCAGCTTAAGTATTCCAGATACGCAGTATTTT

J: TRBJ1-4
length: 16
D: NA
V: TRBV28
size: NA
CDR3: CASRRDTTGTNEKLFF
DNA: TGTGCCAGCAGAAGGGACACCACGGGGACTAATGAAAAACTGTTTTTT

J: TRBJ2-3
length: 20
D: TRBD2
V: TRBV5-3
size: NA
CDR3: CASSLIPGLGGLTSTDTQYF
DNA: TGTGCCAGCAGCCTCATTCCGGGACTAGGAGGCCTCACTAGCACAGATACGCAGTATTTT

J: TRBJ2-7
length: 15
D: TRBD2
V: TRBV7-8
size: NA
CDR3: CASSPVGGKSYEQYF
DNA: TGTGCCAGCAGCCCCGTCGGGGGGAAATCCTACGAGCAGTACTTC

J: TRBJ2-3
length: 14
D: NA
V: TRBV7-4
size: NA
CDR3: CASSLGPDQDTQYF
DNA: TGTGCCAGCAGCTTAGGACCCGATCAAGATACGCAGTATTTT

J: TRBJ1-1
length: 16
D: NA
V: TRBV7-2
size: many
CDR3: CASSLAPGRGWTEAFF
DNA: TGTGCCAGCAGCTTAGCCCCCGGACGGGGGTGGACTGAAGCTTTCTTT

J: TRBJ2-7
length: 14
D: TRBD1
V: TRBV2
size: NA
CDR3: CASKGARTDYEQYF
DNA: TGTGCCAGCAAGGGGGCGAGGACTGACTACGAGCAGTACTTC

J: TRBJ2-5
length: 15
D: TRBD2
V: TRBV7-2
size: many
CDR3: CASSLLAGNQETQYF
DNA: TGTGCCAGCAGCTTATTAGCGGGGAACCAAGAGACCCAGTACTTC

J: TRBJ1-5
length: 13
D: NA
V: TRBV28
size: few
CDR3: CASKSGIIQPQHF
DNA: TGTGCCAGCAAGTCAGGGATTATTCAGCCCCAGCATTTT

J: TRBJ2-5
length: 15
D: NA
V: TRBV6-6
size: few
CDR3: CASTKDSWYQETQYF
DNA: TGTGCCAGCACCAAGGACAGTTGGTACCAAGAGACCCAGTACTTC

J: TRBJ1-4
length: 14
D: NA
V: TRBV7-8
size: few
CDR3: CASRPFTEREKLFF
DNA: TGTGCCAGCAGGCCATTCACAGAGCGGGAAAAACTGTTTTTT

J: TRBJ2-7
length: 13
D: NA
V: TRBV11-2
size: NA
CDR3: CASSLPTGYEQYF
DNA: TGTGCCAGCAGCTTACCCACAGGTTACGAGCAGTACTTC

J: TRBJ2-7
length: 16
D: TRBD2
V: TRBV5-1
size: NA
CDR3: CASSLILTSGAYEQYF
DNA: TGCGCCAGCAGCTTGATTTTAACTAGCGGGGCCTACGAGCAGTACTTC

J: TRBJ2-2
length: 12
D: NA
V: TRBV7-6
size: many
CDR3: CASSSMVGELFF
DNA: TGTGCCAGCAGCTCGATGGTTGGGGAGCTGTTTTTT

J: TRBJ2-7
length: 14
D: TRBD1
V: TRBV7-2
size: many
CDR3: CASSLVDRGGEQYF
DNA: TGTGCCAGCAGCTTAGTGGACAGGGGGGGCGAGCAGTACTTC

J: TRBJ1-1
length: 16
D: TRBD1
V: TRBV24-1
size: few
CDR3: CAIKPTGKITNTEAFF
DNA: TGTGCCATTAAACCGACAGGGAAGATCACGAACACTGAAGCTTTCTTT

J: TRBJ2-5
length: 19
D: TRBD1
V: TRBV2
size: NA
CDR3: CASFHHDRTDRGRRETQYF
DNA: TGTGCCAGCTTTCACCATGATAGGACGGACAGGGGGCGCAGAGAGACCCAGTACTTC

J: TRBJ1-1
length: 14
D: NA
V: TRBV6-6
size: few
CDR3: CASLFWGTNTEAFF
DNA: TGTGCCAGTCTTTTTTGGGGGACGAACACTGAAGCTTTCTTT

J: TRBJ2-5
length: 14
D: TRBD2
V: TRBV11-2
size: NA
CDR3: CASSQDRTRETQYF
DNA: TGTGCCAGCAGCCAAGACCGGACTAGAGAGACCCAGTACTTC